This T cell receptor (beta chain) emerged from a study of a mutant IDH1 vaccine in newly diagnosed glioma. Study information: Of treated patients, about 60% were men and roughly 38% women, averaging around 39 years.

Assay: immunoSEQ multiplex PCR; the TCRdb copy retains only in-frame clones and omits some. The sample shows some 70,000 clones, 75% to 85% of them seen only once. Regarding time point: baseline, week 1 (first vaccination visit). This sample's treatment: pre-vaccination baseline after standard-of-care therapy. Between the trimmed V and J ends, which lost 1 base and 8 bases, there was a span of 8 bases. This CDR3 spans 12 amino acids. Per the germline V gene, CDR1 is SGHVS and CDR2 is FQNEAQ. Source: PBMCs, taken from a glioma patient treated with radiotherapy, temozolomide or both. The chain has TRBV7-8 and TRBJ1-1; no clear D gene. The origin of this receptor is a man between 45 and 60 years old with glioma. The CDR3 nucleotides are TGTGCCAGCAGCTTAGGGGTGGAAGAAGCTTTCTTT. Translating gives CASSLGVEEAFF.